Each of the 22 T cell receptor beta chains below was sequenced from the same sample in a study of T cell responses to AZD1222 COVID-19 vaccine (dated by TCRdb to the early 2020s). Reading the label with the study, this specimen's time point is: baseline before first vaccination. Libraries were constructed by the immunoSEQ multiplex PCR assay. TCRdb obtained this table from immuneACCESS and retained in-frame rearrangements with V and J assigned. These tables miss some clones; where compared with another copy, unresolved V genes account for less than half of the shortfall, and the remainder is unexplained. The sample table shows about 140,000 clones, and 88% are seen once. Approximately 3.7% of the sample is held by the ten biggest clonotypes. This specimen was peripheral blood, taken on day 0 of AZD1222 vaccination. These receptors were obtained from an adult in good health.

The CDR3 loop is CASSLAGGETQYF. The CDR3 DNA follows: TGTGCCAGCAGCTTAGCGGGAGGCGAGACCCAGTACTTC. The V gene is TRBV5-4, the J gene TRBJ2-5; 9 nucleotides match TRBD2. J gave up 5 bases and V 2 bases, and 1 base lay outside the gene matches. The germline V gene encodes CDR1 SGHNT and CDR2 YYREEE (reference sequence). The CDR3 totals 13 residues.

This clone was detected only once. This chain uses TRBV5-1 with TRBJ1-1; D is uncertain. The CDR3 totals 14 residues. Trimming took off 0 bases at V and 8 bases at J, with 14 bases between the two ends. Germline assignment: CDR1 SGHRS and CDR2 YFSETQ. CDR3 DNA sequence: TGCGCCAGCAGCTTGGAGGTCCGCGATCGCGAAGCTTTCTTT. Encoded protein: CASSLEVRDREAFF.

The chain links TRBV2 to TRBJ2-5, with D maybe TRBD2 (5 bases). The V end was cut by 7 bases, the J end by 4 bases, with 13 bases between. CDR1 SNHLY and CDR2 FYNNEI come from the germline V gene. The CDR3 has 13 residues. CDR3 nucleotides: TGTGCCAGCATCTACGGGGAATCAGAGACCCAGTACTTC. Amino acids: CASIYGESETQYF. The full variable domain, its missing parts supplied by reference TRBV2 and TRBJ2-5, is EPEVTQTPSHQVTQMGQEVILRCVPISNHLYFYWYRQILGQKVEFLVSFYNNEISEKSEIFDDQFSVERPDGSNFTLKIRSTKLEDSAMYFCASIYGESETQYFGPGTRLLVL.

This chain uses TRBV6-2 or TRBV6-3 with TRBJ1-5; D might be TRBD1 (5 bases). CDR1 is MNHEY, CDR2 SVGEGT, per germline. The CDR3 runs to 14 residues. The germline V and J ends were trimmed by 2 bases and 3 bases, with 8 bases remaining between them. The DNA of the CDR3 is TGTGCCAGCAGTTACGGGGCAGCCAATCAGCCCCAGCATTTT. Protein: CASSYGAANQPQHF.

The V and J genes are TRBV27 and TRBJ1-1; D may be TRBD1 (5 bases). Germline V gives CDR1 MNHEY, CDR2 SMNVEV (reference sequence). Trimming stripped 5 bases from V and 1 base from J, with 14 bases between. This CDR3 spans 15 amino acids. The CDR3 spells CASSKDTRKNTEAFF. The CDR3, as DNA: TGTGCCAGCAGTAAGGACACACGGAAGAACACTGAAGCTTTCTTT.

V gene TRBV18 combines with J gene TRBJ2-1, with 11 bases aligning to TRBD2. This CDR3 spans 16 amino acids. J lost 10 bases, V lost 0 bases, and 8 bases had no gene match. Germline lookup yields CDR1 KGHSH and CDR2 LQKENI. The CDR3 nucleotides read TGTGCCAGCTCACCACCTGTAGCGGGAGGGCCACGGGAGCAGTTCTTC. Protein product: CASSPPVAGGPREQFF.

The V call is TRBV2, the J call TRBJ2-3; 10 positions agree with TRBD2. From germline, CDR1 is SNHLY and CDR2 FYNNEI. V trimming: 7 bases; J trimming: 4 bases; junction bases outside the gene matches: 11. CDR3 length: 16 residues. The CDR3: CASTGGFLAGADTQYF. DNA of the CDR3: TGTGCCAGCACCGGGGGCTTCCTAGCGGGAGCAGATACGCAGTATTTT. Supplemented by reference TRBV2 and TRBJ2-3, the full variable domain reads EPEVTQTPSHQVTQMGQEVILRCVPISNHLYFYWYRQILGQKVEFLVSFYNNEISEKSEIFDDQFSVERPDGSNFTLKIRSTKLEDSAMYFCASTGGFLAGADTQYFGPGTRLTVL.

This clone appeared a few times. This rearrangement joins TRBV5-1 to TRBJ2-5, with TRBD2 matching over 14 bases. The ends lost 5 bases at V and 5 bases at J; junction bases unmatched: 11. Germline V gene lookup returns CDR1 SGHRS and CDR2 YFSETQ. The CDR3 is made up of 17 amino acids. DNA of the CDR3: TGCGCCAGCAGGCCTCCGGGACTAGCGGGAGTTTTGGAGACCCAGTACTTC. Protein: CASRPPGLAGVLETQYF.

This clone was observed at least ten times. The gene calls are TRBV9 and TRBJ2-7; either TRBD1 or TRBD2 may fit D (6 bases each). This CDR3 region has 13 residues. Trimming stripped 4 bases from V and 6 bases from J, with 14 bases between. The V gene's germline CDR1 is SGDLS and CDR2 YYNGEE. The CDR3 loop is CASSPRGRSEQYF. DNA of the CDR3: TGTGCCAGCAGCCCTAGGGGGAGGAGCGAGCAGTACTTC.

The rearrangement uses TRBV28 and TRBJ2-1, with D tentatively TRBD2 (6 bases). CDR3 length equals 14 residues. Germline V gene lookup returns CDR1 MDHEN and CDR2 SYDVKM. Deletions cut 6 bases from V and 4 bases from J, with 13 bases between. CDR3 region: CASRGPGTYNEQFF. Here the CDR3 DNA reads TGTGCCAGCAGAGGACCTGGGACTTACAATGAGCAGTTCTTC.

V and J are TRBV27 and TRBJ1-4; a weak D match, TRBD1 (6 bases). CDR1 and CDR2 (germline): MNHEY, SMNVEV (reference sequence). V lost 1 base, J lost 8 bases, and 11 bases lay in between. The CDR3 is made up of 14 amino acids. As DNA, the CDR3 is TGTGCCAGCAGTTTATGGGGGCGAGGGGAAAAACTGTTTTTT. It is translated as CASSLWGRGEKLFF.

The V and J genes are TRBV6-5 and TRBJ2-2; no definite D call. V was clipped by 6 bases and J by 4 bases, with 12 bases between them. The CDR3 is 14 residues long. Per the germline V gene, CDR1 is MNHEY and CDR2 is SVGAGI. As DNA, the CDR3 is TGTGCCAGCAGCCTCCAGACATTCACCGGGGAGCTGTTTTTT. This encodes CASSLQTFTGELFF.

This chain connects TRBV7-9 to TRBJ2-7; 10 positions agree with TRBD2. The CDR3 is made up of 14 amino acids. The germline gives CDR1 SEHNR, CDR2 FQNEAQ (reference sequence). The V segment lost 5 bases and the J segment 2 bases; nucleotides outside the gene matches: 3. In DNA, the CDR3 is TGTGCCAGCAGCCCTAGCGGGGGTACCTACGAGCAGTACTTC. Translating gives CASSPSGGTYEQYF.

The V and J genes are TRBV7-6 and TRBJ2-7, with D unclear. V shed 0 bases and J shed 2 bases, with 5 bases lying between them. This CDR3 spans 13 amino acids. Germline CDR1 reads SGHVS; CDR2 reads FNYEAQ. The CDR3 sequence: CASSLADAYEQYF. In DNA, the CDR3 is TGTGCCAGCAGCTTAGCGGATGCCTACGAGCAGTACTTC.

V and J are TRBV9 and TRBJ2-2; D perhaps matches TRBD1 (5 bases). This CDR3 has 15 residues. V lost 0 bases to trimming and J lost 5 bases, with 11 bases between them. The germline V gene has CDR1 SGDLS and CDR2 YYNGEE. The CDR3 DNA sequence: TGTGCCAGCAGCGTAGGCCAGGGTATGACCGGGGAGCTGTTTTTT. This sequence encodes CASSVGQGMTGELFF. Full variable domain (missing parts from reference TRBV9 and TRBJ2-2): DSGVTQTPKHLITATGQRVTLRCSPRSGDLSVYWYQQSLDQGLQFLIQYYNGEERAKGNILERFSAQQFPDLHSELNLSSLELGDSALYFCASSVGQGMTGELFFGEGSRLTVL.

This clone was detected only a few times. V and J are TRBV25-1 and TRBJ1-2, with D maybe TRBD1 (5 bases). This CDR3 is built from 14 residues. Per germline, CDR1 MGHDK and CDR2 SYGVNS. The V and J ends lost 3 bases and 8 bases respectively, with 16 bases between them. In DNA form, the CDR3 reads TGTGCCAGCAGTGAGGAGGGGTGGTCGGTAGGCTACACCTTC. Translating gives CASSEEGWSVGYTF.

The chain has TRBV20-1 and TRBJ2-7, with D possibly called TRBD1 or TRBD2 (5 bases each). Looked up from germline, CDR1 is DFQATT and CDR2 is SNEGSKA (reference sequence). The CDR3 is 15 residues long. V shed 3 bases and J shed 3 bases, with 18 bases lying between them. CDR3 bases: TGCAGTGCTAGTCGGGGCGGGCCTAGTGGCTACGAGCAGTACTTC. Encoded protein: CSASRGGPSGYEQYF.

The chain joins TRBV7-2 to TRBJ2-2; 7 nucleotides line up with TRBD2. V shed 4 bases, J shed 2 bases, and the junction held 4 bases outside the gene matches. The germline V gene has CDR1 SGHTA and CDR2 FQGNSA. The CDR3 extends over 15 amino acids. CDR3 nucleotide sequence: TGTGCCAGCAGCTGGGACTACCCAAACACCGGGGAGCTGTTTTTT. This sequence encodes CASSWDYPNTGELFF.

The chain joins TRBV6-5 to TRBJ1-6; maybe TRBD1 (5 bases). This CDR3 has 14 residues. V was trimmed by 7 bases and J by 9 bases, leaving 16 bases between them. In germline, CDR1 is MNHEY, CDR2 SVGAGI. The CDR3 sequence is CASTFRGGGSPLHF. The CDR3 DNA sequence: TGTGCCAGCACCTTTCGCGGGGGTGGTTCACCCCTCCACTTT.

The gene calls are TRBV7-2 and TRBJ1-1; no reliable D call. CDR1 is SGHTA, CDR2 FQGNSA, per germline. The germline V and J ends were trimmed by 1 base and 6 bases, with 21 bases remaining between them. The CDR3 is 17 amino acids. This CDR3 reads CASSLGPPGGGFAEAFF. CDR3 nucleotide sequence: TGTGCCAGCAGCTTAGGACCCCCGGGAGGTGGGTTTGCTGAAGCTTTCTTT.

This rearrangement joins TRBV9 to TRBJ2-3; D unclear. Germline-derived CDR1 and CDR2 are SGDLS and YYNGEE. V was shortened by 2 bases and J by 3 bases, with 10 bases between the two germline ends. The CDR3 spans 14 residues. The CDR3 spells CASSVRERTDTQYF. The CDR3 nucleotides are TGTGCCAGCAGCGTGCGTGAACGGACAGATACGCAGTATTTT.

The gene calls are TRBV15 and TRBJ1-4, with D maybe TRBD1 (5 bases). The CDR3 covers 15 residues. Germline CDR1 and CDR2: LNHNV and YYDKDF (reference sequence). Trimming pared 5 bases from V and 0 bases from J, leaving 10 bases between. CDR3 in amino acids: CATSGAGPTNEKLFF. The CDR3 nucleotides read TGTGCCACCAGCGGAGCGGGGCCAACTAATGAAAAACTGTTTTTT.